Below are 18 T cell receptor beta chains sequenced from a single sample in a study of blood T cell repertoires in COVID-19. The method was immunoSEQ multiplex PCR; TCRdb's version includes in-frame clones alone and lacks a portion of them. The table records under 150,000 clones, more than 65% of them present only once. Material: peripheral blood. Receptors were obtained from a man between 60 and 75 years old with acute or convalescent COVID-19.

The chain uses TRBV18 and TRBJ2-5, with D maybe TRBD1 (5 bases). The V and J ends lost 5 bases and 3 bases respectively, with 10 bases between them. The CDR3 runs to 13 residues. The germline gives CDR1 KGHSH, CDR2 LQKENI. CDR3 nucleotides: TGTGCCAGCTCATCTGGACAAAAAGAGACCCAGTACTTC. This codes for CASSSGQKETQYF.

The J gene is TRBJ2-5, the V gene TRBV7-6, with TRBD1 matching 8 bases. The germline CDR1 and CDR2 sequences are SGHVS and FNYEAQ. Trimming cost V 1 base and J 5 bases; bases outside gene matches: 6. The CDR3 loop spans 15 amino acids. The DNA of the CDR3 is TGTGCCAGCAGCTTAGAGGCAGGGGGCCATGAGACCCAGTACTTC. Translating it yields CASSLEAGGHETQYF.

J is TRBJ1-5 and V is TRBV6-5; D is uncertain. Deletions cut 9 bases from V and 0 bases from J, with 12 bases between. The CDR3 loop spans 14 amino acids. Germline lookup yields CDR1 MNHEY and CDR2 SVGAGI. The CDR3 is CASRGDFSNQPQHF. CDR3 in DNA: TGTGCCAGTAGAGGAGATTTTAGCAATCAGCCCCAGCATTTT.

The chain uses TRBV6-2 or TRBV6-3 and TRBJ2-3, with 7 bases aligning to TRBD2. The CDR3 covers 18 residues. J was trimmed by 0 bases and V by 5 bases; bases with no gene match: 14. Germline V gives CDR1 MNHEY, CDR2 SVGEGT. The CDR3 here is CASSTYGRAGTSTDTQYF. CDR3 bases: TGTGCCAGCAGTACTTACGGGAGAGCGGGGACTAGCACAGATACGCAGTATTTT.

This clone was seen only once. This chain connects TRBV6-2 or TRBV6-3 to TRBJ2-6; D is ambiguous. CDR1 and CDR2 (germline): MNHEY, SVGEGT. CDR3 length: 16 amino acids. Trimming shortened V by 4 bases and J by 0 bases, and 10 bases separated the two germline ends. CDR3 coding DNA: TGTGCCAGCAGTTTTGACACCCGCTCTGGGGCCAACGTCCTGACTTTC. This codes for CASSFDTRSGANVLTF.

This clone was seen only a few times. V gene TRBV16 combines with J gene TRBJ2-7, with D unclear. The CDR3 is made up of 13 amino acids. Looked up from germline, CDR1 is KGHSY and CDR2 is FQNENV. V was clipped by 0 bases and J by 2 bases, with 5 bases between them. In DNA form, the CDR3 reads TGTGCCAGCAGCCAATCGGCAGCCTACGAGCAGTACTTC. It codes for CASSQSAAYEQYF.

The chain couples TRBV2 to TRBJ2-7, with 8 bases aligning to TRBD2. V lost 7 bases and J lost 3; bases outside the gene matches: 11. There are 15 residues in the CDR3. Germline CDR1 SNHLY, CDR2 FYNNEI. DNA for the CDR3: TGTGCCAGCAATCGGGACGGGAGGGCCCTCTACGAGCAGTACTTC. This sequence encodes CASNRDGRALYEQYF.

V gene TRBV27 combines with J gene TRBJ2-7, with TRBD2 matching 9 bases. Germline V gene sequence: CDR1 MNHEY, CDR2 SMNVEV (reference sequence). V shed 5 bases and J 3 bases; nucleotides not matched to a gene: 23. The CDR3 is made up of 20 amino acids. CDR3 sequence (DNA): TGTGCCAGCAGTAGGGTTAGCGGGAGTTCTGGTTACCCGCTGCACTACGAGCAGTACTTC. Amino acid sequence: CASSRVSGSSGYPLHYEQYF.

This chain connects TRBV2 to TRBJ2-5; D may be TRBD1 (6 bases). Trimming took off 11 bases at V and 5 bases at J, with 12 bases between the two ends. CDR1 SNHLY and CDR2 FYNNEI come from the germline V gene. The CDR3 loop spans 11 amino acids. The CDR3 here is CAVGQSETQYF. CDR3 bases: TGTGCCGTAGGACAGTCGGAGACCCAGTACTTC.

A single count supports this clone. The chain has TRBV2 and TRBJ1-2, with D unresolved. Trimming cost V 4 bases and J 8 bases, with 14 bases left between them. Germline values: CDR1 SNHLY, CDR2 FYNNEI. CDR3 length: 13 amino acids. The CDR3 loop reads CASSVDAPGGYTF. CDR3 sequence (DNA): TGTGCCAGCAGTGTGGACGCACCGGGGGGCTACACCTTC.

The genes are TRBV4-1 and TRBJ2-1, with TRBD1 as a possible D gene (5 bases). V was pared by 4 bases and J by 5 bases, with 9 bases between. CDR1 MGHRA and CDR2 YSYEKL come from the germline V gene. CDR3 length equals 13 residues. CDR3 amino acids: CASSRGRNNEQFF. In DNA, the CDR3 is TGCGCCAGCAGCCGGGGCAGGAACAATGAGCAGTTCTTC.

This clone was detected only once. J is TRBJ2-1 and V is TRBV2; the match to TRBD2 covers 10 bases. This CDR3 has 13 residues. In germline, CDR1 is SNHLY, CDR2 FYNNEI. V lost 6 bases and J lost 8; bases outside the gene matches: 4. The CDR3 DNA is TGTGCCAGCAGCCTAGCGGGAGTTGATGAGCAGTTCTTC. Amino acid sequence: CASSLAGVDEQFF.

This clone was found once. The V gene is TRBV5-4, the J gene TRBJ2-5; 10 bases line up with TRBD1. The CDR3 sequence is 16 residues long. Germline V gene sequence: CDR1 SGHNT, CDR2 YYREEE (reference sequence). V shed 4 bases, J shed 2 bases, and the junction held 8 bases outside the gene matches. Here the CDR3 DNA reads TGTGCCAGCAGCCCCAGACAGGGGGCCGTTCAAGAGACCCAGTACTTC. It codes for CASSPRQGAVQETQYF.

This clone was seen a few times. The chain joins TRBV4-1 to TRBJ2-7, with D possibly TRBD2 on 6 matching bases. The CDR3 covers 14 residues. CDR1 is MGHRA, CDR2 YSYEKL, per germline. Deletions cut 4 bases from V and 0 bases from J, with 10 bases between. Here the CDR3 DNA reads TGCGCCAGCAGCCCGCAGCGGGTCTCCTACGAGCAGTACTTC. Translating it yields CASSPQRVSYEQYF.

V gene TRBV5-4 combines with J gene TRBJ1-6, with 10 bases identical to TRBD1. The ends lost 4 bases at V and 6 bases at J; junction bases unmatched: 7. From germline, CDR1 is SGHNT and CDR2 YYREEE (reference sequence). This CDR3 has 16 amino acids. CDR3 nucleotide sequence: TGTGCCAGCAGCGTTCTGACAGGGGGCGGTAATTCACCCCTCCACTTT. Amino acid sequence: CASSVLTGGGNSPLHF.

This clone was seen a few times. The chain employs TRBV29-1 and TRBJ2-1; 8 nucleotides line up with TRBD2. The length of the CDR3 is 15 residues. V dropped 5 bases and J dropped 0; count of bases not matched to a gene: 6. Germline assignment: CDR1 SQVTM and CDR2 ANQGSEA. CDR3 region: CSVPSSGYSYNEQFF. DNA of the CDR3: TGCAGCGTTCCCTCTAGCGGGTACTCCTACAATGAGCAGTTCTTC.

This rearrangement joins TRBV5-8 to TRBJ1-1; 10 positions match TRBD1. The germline V gene encodes CDR1 SGHTS and CDR2 YDEGEE. The CDR3 runs to 14 residues. Trimming removed 8 bases from V and 7 bases from J; junction bases left unmatched: 11. The chain's CDR3 is CARPGTGVYGEAFF. CDR3 bases: TGTGCCAGGCCCGGGACAGGGGTCTACGGTGAAGCTTTCTTT.

The rearrangement links TRBV2 to TRBJ1-4; D gene ambiguous. The CDR3 covers 13 residues. The germline CDR1 and CDR2 sequences are SNHLY and FYNNEI. Between the trimmed V and J ends, which lost 10 bases and 3 bases, there was a span of 12 bases. CDR3 nucleotides: TGTGCCACCCAGGATGGGTCTAATGAAAAACTGTTTTTT. It codes for CATQDGSNEKLFF.